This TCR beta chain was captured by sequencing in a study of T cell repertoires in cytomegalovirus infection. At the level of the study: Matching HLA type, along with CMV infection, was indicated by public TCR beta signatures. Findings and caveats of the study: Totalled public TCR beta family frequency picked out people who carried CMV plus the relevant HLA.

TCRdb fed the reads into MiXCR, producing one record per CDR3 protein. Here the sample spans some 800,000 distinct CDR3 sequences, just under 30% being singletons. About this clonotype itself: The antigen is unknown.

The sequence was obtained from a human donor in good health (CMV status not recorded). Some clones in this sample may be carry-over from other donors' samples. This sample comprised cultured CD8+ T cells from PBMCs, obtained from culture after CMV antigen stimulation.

CDR3 in DNA: TGTGCCAGCAGTTTATTCTGGGCGGGGCTTACACCCGGGGAGCTGTTTTTT. Protein product: CASSLFWAGLTPGELFF. The chain uses TRBV27 and TRBJ2-2; possible D gene TRBD2, 6 bases. CDR1 is MNHEY, CDR2 SMNVEV, per germline (reference sequence). The V gene lost 1 base and the J gene lost 6 bases, with 18 bases spanning the gap. CDR3 size: 17 residues.